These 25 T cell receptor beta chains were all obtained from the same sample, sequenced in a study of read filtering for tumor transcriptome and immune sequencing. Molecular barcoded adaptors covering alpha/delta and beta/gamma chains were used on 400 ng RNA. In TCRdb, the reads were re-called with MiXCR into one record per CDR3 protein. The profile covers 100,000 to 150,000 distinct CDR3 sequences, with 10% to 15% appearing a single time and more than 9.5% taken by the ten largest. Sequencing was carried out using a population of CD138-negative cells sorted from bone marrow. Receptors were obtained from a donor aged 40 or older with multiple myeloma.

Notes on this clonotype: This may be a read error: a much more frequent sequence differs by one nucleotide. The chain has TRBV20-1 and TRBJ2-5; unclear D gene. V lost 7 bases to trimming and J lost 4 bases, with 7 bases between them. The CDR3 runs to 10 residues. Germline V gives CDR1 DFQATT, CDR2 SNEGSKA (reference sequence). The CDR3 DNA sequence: TGCAGTGTTAAGCGAGAGACCCAGTACTTC. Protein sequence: CSVKRETQYF.

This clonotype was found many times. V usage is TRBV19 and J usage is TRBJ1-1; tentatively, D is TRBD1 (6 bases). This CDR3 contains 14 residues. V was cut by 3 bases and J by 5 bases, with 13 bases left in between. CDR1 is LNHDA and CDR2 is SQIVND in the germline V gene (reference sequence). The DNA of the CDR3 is TGTGCCAGTAGTATTTTAGGGGGAAGGACTGAAGCTTTCTTT. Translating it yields CASSILGGRTEAFF.

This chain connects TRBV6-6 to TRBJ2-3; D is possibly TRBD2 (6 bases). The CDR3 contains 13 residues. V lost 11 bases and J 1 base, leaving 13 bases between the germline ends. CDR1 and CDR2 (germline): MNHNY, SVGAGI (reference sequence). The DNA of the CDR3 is TGTGCCTTCAGACCGGGGGGCACAGATACGCAGTATTTT. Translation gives CAFRPGGTDTQYF.

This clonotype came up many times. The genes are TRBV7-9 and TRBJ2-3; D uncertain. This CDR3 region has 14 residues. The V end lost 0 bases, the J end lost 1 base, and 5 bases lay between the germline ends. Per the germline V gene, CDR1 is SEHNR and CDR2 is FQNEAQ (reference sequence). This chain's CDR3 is CASSLALGTDTQYF. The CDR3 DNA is TGTGCCAGCAGCTTAGCGCTGGGCACAGATACGCAGTATTTT.

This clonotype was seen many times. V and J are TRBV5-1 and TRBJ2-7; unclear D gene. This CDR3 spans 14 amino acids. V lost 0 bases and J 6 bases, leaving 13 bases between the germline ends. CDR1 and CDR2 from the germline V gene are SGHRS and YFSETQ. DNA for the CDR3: TGCGCCAGCAGCTTGGGGCCCCCAGGTTCCGAGCAGTACTTC. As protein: CASSLGPPGSEQYF.

The CDR3 loop reads CASSWTYSNQPQHF. The CDR3 nucleotides are TGTGCCAGTAGTTGGACGTACAGCAATCAGCCCCAGCATTTT. This chain links TRBV19 with TRBJ1-5; D is unclear. The CDR3 has 14 amino acids. The V end was cut by 5 bases, the J end by 1 base, with 9 bases between. Germline CDR1 LNHDA, CDR2 SQIVND (reference sequence).

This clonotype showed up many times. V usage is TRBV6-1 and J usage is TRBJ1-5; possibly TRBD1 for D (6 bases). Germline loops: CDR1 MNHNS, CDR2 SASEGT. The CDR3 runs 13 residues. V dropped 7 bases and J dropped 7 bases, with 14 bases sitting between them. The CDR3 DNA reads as TGTGCCAGCAACAGGGTTGGGGGACAGCCCCAGCATTTT. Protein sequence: CASNRVGGQPQHF.

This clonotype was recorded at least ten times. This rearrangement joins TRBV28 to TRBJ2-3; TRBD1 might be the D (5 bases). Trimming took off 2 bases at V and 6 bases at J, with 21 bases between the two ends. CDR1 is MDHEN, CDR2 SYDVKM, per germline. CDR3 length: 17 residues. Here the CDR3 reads CASSLAGSVSTGDTQYF. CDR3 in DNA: TGTGCCAGCAGTTTAGCAGGGTCGGTTAGCACCGGGGATACGCAGTATTTT.

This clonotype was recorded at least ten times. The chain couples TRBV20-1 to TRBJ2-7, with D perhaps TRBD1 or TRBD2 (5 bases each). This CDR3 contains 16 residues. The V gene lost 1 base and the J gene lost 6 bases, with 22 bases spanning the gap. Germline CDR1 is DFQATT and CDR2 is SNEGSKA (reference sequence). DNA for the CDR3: TGCAGTGCTAGAGTCCGGTCGGGACGCGCCCCCTCCGAGCAGTACTTC. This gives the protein CSARVRSGRAPSEQYF.

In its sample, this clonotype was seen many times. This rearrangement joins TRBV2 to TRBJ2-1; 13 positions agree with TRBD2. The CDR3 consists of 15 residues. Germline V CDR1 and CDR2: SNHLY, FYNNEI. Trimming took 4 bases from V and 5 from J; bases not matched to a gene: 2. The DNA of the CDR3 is TGTGCCAGCAGTGGACTAGCGGGGGGACACAATGAGCAGTTCTTC. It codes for CASSGLAGGHNEQFF. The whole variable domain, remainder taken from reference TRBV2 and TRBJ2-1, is EPEVTQTPSHQVTQMGQEVILRCVPISNHLYFYWYRQILGQKVEFLVSFYNNEISEKSEIFDDQFSVERPDGSNFTLKIRSTKLEDSAMYFCASSGLAGGHNEQFFGPGTRLTVL.

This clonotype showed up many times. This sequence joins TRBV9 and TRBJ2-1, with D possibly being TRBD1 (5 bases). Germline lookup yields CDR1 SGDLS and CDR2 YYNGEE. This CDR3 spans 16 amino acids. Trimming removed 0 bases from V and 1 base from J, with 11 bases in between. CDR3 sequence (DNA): TGTGCCAGCAGCGTAGGGGCGTCAGGGTCCTACAATGAGCAGTTCTTC. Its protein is CASSVGASGSYNEQFF.

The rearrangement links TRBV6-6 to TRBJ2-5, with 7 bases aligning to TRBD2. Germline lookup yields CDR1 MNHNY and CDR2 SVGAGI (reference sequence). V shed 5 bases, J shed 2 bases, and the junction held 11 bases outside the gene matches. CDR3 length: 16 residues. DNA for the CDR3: TGTGCCAGCAGTCCACAACTAGCGCGTTATCAAGAGACCCAGTACTTC. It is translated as CASSPQLARYQETQYF.

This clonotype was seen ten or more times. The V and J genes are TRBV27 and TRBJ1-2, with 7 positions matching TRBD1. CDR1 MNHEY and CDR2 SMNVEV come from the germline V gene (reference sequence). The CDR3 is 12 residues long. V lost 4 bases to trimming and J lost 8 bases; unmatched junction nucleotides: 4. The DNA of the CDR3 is TGTGCCAGCAGTTCACAGGGGTCCGGCTACACCTTC. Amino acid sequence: CASSSQGSGYTF.

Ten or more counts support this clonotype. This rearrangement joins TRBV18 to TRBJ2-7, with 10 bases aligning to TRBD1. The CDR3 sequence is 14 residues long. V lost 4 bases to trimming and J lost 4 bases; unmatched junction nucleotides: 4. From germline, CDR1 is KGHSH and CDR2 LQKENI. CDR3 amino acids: CASSRDRGGYEQYF. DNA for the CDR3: TGTGCCAGCTCACGGGACAGGGGAGGGTACGAGCAGTACTTC.

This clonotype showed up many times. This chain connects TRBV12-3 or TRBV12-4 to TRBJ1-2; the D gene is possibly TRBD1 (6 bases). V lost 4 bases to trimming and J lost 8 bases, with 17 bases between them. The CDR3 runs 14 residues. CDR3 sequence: CASSSSFRGAGYTF. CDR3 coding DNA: TGTGCCAGCAGTTCTTCTTTCAGGGGTGCGGGCTACACCTTC.

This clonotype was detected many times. CDR3 bases: TGTGCCAGCACCCACAGACGGGGCGAGGGCTACACCTTC. Its translation: CASTHRRGEGYTF. The chain is built from TRBV27 and TRBJ1-2; possible D gene TRBD1, 5 bases. The germline V gene encodes CDR1 MNHEY and CDR2 SMNVEV (reference sequence). The CDR3 runs 13 residues. V lost 7 bases, J lost 8 bases, and 17 bases lay in between.

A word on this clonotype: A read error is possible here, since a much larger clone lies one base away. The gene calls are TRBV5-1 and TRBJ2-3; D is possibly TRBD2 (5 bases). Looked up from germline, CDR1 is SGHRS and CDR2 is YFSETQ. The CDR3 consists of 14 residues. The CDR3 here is CVSSLRVRTDTQYF. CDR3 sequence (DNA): TGCGTCAGCAGCTTGAGGGTTCGCACAGATACGCAGTATTTT.

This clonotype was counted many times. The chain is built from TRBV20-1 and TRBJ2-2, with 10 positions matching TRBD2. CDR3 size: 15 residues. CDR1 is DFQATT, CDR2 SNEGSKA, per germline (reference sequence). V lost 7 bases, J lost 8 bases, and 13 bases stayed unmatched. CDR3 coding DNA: TGCAGTGTACCGGCCGGGACTAGCGAGAGGGGGGAGCTGTTTTTT. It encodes CSVPAGTSERGELFF.

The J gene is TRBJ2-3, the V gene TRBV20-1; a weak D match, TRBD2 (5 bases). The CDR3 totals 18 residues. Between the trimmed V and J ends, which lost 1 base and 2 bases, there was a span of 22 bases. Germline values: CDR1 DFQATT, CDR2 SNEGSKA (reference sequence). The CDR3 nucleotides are TGCAGTGCTAGAGTCCCTACGGGAACAGTCCTCTTCACAGATACGCAGTATTTT. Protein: CSARVPTGTVLFTDTQYF.

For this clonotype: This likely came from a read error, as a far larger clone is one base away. CDR3 amino acids: CASSQDPIGLAVQGTQYF. CDR3 DNA: TGCGCCAGCAGCCAAGATCCCATCGGACTAGCAGTTCAAGGGACCCAGTACTTC. The chain combines TRBV4-3 with TRBJ2-5, with 8 nucleotides matching TRBD2. Looked up from germline, CDR1 is LGHNA and CDR2 is YSLEER. This CDR3 has 18 amino acids.

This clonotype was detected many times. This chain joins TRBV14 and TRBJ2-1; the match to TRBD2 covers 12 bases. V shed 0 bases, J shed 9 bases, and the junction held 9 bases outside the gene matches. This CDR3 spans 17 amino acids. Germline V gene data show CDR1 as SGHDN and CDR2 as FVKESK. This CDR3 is CASSQERASGRASEQFF. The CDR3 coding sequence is TGTGCCAGCAGCCAAGAGAGGGCTAGCGGGAGGGCCTCTGAGCAGTTCTTC.

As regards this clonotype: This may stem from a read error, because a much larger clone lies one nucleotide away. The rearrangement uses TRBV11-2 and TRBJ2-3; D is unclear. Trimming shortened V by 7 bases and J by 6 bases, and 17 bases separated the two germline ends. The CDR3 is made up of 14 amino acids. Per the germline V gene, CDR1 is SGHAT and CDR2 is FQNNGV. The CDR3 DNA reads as TGTGCCAGCACCCTGCTCCATAGCAGCGATACGCAGTATTTT. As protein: CASTLLHSSDTQYF.

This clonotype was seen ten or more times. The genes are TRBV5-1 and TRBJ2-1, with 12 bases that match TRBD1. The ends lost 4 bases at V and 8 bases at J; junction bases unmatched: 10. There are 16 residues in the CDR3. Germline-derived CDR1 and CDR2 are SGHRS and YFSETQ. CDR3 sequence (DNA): TGCGCCAGCAGCCGGTACGGGACAGGGGGCTCGTATGAGCAGTTCTTC. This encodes CASSRYGTGGSYEQFF.

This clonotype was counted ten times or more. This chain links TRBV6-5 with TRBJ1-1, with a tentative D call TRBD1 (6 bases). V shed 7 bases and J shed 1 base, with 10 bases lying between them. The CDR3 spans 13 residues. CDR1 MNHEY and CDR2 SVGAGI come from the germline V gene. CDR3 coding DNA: TGTGCCAGCAATGGGGGCGCGAACACTGAAGCTTTCTTT. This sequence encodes CASNGGANTEAFF.

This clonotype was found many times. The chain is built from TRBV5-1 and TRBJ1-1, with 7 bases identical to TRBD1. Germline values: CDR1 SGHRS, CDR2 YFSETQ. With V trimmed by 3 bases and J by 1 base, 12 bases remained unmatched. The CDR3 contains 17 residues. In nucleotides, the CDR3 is TGCGCCAGCAGCTCCGTTAGGCACAGGGGAGAGAACACTGAAGCTTTCTTT. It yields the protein CASSSVRHRGENTEAFF.